The 4 T cell receptor beta chains below were found in one sample sequenced in a study of T cell responses to AZD1222 COVID-19 vaccine. The repertoire was sequenced with immunoSEQ multiplex PCR; TCRdb's copy has only in-frame clones and lacks some. Of 95,000 to 100,000 clones detected, more than 70% appear once; the ten largest clones hold around 9.6%. The sequencing here drew on peripheral blood, taken 28 days after the second AZD1222 dose. Every receptor here comes from an adult who received the AZD1222 COVID-19 vaccine.

With respect to this clone: One end of the junction fails to match germline, which may point to a read error. V usage is TRBV7-9 and J usage is TRBJ2-7, with D possibly being TRBD1 or TRBD2 (5 bases each). Per the germline V gene, CDR1 is SEHNR and CDR2 is FQNEAQ (reference sequence). The CDR3 length is 12 residues. CDR3 loop: CASSLVEGQLSF. Written as DNA, the CDR3 is TGTGCCAGCAGCTTAGTTGAGGGGCAGTTAAGCTTC.

The CDR3 DNA reads TGTGCCAGCAGCGTTGGGGAGGGTGGCTACACCTTC. It codes for CASSVGEGGYTF. V is TRBV9 and J is TRBJ1-2; no clear D. Germline V gives CDR1 SGDLS, CDR2 YYNGEE. Between the trimmed V and J ends, which lost 2 bases and 7 bases, there was a span of 9 bases. The CDR3 consists of 12 residues.

The rearrangement links TRBV3-1 (or the pseudogene TRBV3-2) to TRBJ2-5; either TRBD1 or TRBD2 may supply D (5 bases each). This CDR3 is built from 14 residues. Germline CDR1 is LGHDT and CDR2 is YNNKEL (reference sequence). V was clipped by 3 bases and J by 3 bases, with 11 bases between them. The CDR3 nucleotides are TGTGCCAGCAGCCAGTCTGTGGGGGAAGAGACCCAGTACTTC. Its protein is CASSQSVGEETQYF.

The chain combines TRBV18 with TRBJ2-7; 9 bases line up with TRBD2. Trimming at V came to 5 bases and at J to 0 bases, leaving 5 bases not matched to a gene. The CDR3 runs 15 residues. The germline CDR1 and CDR2 sequences are KGHSH and LQKENI. The CDR3 bases are TGTGCCAGCTCATCGGGCGGGAGGGTCTCCTACGAGCAGTACTTC. This codes for CASSSGGRVSYEQYF.